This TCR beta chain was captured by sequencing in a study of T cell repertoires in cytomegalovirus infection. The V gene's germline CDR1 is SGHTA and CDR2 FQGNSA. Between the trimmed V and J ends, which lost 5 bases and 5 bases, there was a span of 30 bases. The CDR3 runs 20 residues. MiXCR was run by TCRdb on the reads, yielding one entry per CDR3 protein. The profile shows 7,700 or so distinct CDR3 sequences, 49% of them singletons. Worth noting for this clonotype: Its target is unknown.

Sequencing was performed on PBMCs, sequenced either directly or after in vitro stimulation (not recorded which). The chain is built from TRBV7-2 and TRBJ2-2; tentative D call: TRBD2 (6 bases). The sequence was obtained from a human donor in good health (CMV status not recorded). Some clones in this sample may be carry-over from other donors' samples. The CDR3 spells CASSTSPIWNRERQTGELFF. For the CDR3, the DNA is TGTGCCAGCAGCACGTCCCCCATTTGGAACCGGGAGCGCCAAACCGGGGAGCTGTTTTTT. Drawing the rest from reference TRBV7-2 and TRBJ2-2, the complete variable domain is GAGVSQSPSNKVTEKGKDVELRCDPISGHTALYWYRQSLGQGLEFLIYFQGNSAPDKSGLPSDRFSAERTGGSVSTLTIQRTQQEDSAVYLCASSTSPIWNRERQTGELFFGEGSRLTVL.